One T cell receptor (beta chain) is described in this entry. Antigen: not known. These data are taken from a study of cytomegalovirus exposure and HLA in healthy donors. PCR primers comprised 60 Vbeta and 13 Jbeta primers. The assay was immunoSEQ multiplex PCR, and TCRdb's table has in-frame clones only and misses some. The sample shows roughly 120,000 clones, approximately 79% of them seen only once. V was cut by 3 bases and J by 7 bases, with 28 bases left in between. The CDR3 has 18 amino acids. The germline gives CDR1 SGDLS, CDR2 YYNGEE. Broader study findings: Later, an analysis showed that TCR beta chains associated with HLA were more clonally expanded than others that were equally common. Altogether, some 170 TCR beta chains were recorded as cytomegalovirus-associated. An analysis done earlier found most TCR beta V segments productive about 87% or about 30% of the time.

This receptor was obtained from a man aged 45-60 years in good health and CMV-seropositive. The sample consisted of PBMCs. The chain recombines TRBV9 with TRBJ1-2; weak D call: TRBD1 (6 bases). The CDR3 DNA reads as TGTGCCAGCAGCGCCAGAACCAACCCCCTGCAGGGGATTTTTGGCTACACCTTC. Amino acids: CASSARTNPLQGIFGYTF.